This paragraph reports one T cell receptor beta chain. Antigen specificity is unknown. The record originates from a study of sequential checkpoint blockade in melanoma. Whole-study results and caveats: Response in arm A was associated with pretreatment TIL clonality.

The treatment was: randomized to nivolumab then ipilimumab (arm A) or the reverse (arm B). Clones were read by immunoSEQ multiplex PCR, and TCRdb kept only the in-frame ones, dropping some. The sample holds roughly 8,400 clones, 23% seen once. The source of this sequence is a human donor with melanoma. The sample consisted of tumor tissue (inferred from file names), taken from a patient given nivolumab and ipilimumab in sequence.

In nucleotides, the CDR3 is TGTGCCAGCAGTTTGTGGCAGGGGGCAGGCACTGAAGCTTTCTTT. Encoded protein: CASSLWQGAGTEAFF. The chain uses TRBV28 and TRBJ1-1; 8 nucleotides agree with TRBD1. With 3 bases clipped from V and 4 bases from J, the junction kept 7 bases outside the gene matches. CDR3 length equals 15 residues. Germline CDR1 reads MDHEN; CDR2 reads SYDVKM.